A single sample gave rise to the 5 T cell receptor beta chains below, sequenced in a study of vaccination and CD4 T cells after COVID-19. The Oncomine TCR Beta short-read assay sequenced DNA from cultured CD4+ T cells. One entry per CDR3 protein results from TCRdb running MiXCR on the PCR reads. The data show about 21,000 distinct CDR3 sequences, around two fifths seen once. No antigens are known for them. The treatment was: roughly 11-day PBMC culture with coronavirus spike peptide pools or control peptides (ViraFEST assay). The input for sequencing was CD4+ T cells from blood, cultured in vitro, taken before SARS-CoV-2 vaccination. All receptors come from a human donor who had recovered from COVID-19.

The chain combines TRBV28 with TRBJ1-5; possibly TRBD1 for D (5 bases). The germline V gene has CDR1 MDHEN and CDR2 SYDVKM. The length of the CDR3 is 16 residues. Trimming removed 6 bases from V and 3 bases from J, with 18 bases in between. The CDR3 loop is CASRTLRAGPNQPQHF. CDR3 DNA sequence: TGTGCCAGCAGAACACTTAGGGCAGGGCCCAATCAGCCCCAGCATTTT.

The chain employs TRBV5-4 and TRBJ2-1; TRBD2 matches 9 bases. The V gene's germline CDR1 is SGHNT and CDR2 YYREEE (reference sequence). The CDR3 is 16 residues long. After removal of 4 bases from V and 4 bases from J, the junction contained 9 bases not matched to a gene. CDR3 sequence: CASSPGWTSVYNEQFF. DNA for the CDR3: TGTGCCAGCAGCCCCGGCTGGACTAGCGTGTACAATGAGCAGTTCTTC. Drawing the rest from reference TRBV5-4 and TRBJ2-1, the complete variable domain is ETGVTQSPTHLIKTRGQQVTLRCSSQSGHNTVSWYQQALGQGPQFIFQYYREEENGRGNFPPRFSGLQFPNYSSELNVNALELDDSALYLCASSPGWTSVYNEQFFGPGTRLTVL.

This clonotype has a single count. The chain couples TRBV11-3 to TRBJ2-1; 16 nucleotides agree with TRBD2. Germline CDR1 and CDR2: SGHNT and YENEEA. The CDR3 consists of 19 residues. The V and J ends lost 4 bases and 10 bases, in that order; junction bases with no gene match: 16. The CDR3 sequence: CASSSVPGLAGGPEGEQFF. Here the CDR3 DNA reads TGTGCCAGCAGCTCCGTCCCGGGACTAGCGGGAGGGCCAGAGGGCGAGCAGTTCTTC.

The rearrangement joins TRBV7-8 to TRBJ2-5; no reliable D call. Germline lookup yields CDR1 SGHVS and CDR2 FQNEAQ. The V gene lost 5 bases and the J gene lost 2 bases, with 12 bases spanning the gap. The length of the CDR3 is 14 residues. This CDR3 reads CASSLALKQETQYF. The CDR3 nucleotides read TGTGCCAGCAGCCTCGCGCTGAAGCAAGAGACCCAGTACTTC.

V is TRBV10-3 and J is TRBJ1-2, with D perhaps matching TRBD1 (5 bases). The CDR3 has 15 residues. The V gene's germline CDR1 is ENHRY and CDR2 SYGVKD. V lost 3 bases, J lost 4 bases, and 15 bases lay in between. The CDR3 DNA follows: TGTGCCATCAGTGATAAGACCAGGGAAGGCTATGGCTACACCTTC. It yields the protein CAISDKTREGYGYTF.